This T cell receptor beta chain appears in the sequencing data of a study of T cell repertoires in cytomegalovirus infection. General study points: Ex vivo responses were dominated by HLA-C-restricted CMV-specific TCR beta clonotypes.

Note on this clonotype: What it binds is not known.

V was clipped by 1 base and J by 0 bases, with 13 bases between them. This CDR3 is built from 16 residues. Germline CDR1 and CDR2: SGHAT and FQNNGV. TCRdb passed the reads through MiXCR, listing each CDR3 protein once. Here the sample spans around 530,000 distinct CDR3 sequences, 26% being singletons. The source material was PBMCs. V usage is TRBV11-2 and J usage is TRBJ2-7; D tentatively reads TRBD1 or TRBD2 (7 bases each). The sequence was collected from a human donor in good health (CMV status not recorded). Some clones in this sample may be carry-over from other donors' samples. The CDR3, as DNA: TGTGCCAGCAGCTTAGGGGGAGGGACAGTCTCCTACGAGCAGTACTTC. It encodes CASSLGGGTVSYEQYF. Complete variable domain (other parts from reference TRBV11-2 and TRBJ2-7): EAGVAQSPRYKIIEKRQSVAFWCNPISGHATLYWYQQILGQGPKLLIQFQNNGVVDDSQLPKDRFSAERLKGVDSTLKIQPAKLEDSAVYLCASSLGGGTVSYEQYFGPGTRLTVT.